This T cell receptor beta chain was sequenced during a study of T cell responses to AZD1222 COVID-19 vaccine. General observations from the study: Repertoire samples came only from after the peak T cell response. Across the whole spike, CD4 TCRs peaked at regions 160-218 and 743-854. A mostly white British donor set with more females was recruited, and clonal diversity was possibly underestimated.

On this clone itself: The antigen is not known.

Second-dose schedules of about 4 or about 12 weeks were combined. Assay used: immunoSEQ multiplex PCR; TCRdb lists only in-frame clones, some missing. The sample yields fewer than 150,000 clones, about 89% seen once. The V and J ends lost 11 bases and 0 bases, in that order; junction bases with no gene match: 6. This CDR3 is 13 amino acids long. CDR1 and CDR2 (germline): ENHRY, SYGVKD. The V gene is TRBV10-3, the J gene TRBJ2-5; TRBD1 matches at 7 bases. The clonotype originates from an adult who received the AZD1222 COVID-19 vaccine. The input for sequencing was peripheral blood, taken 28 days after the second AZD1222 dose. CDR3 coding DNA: TGTGCCCTAAGGGGGACAGACCAAGAGACCCAGTACTTC. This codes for CALRGTDQETQYF.